The 15 T cell receptor beta chains given below trace back to one sample, sequenced in a study of shared clonotypes between healthy human individuals. Assay: immunoSEQ multiplex PCR; the TCRdb copy retains only in-frame clones and omits some. The sample holds over 700,000 clones, around 70% seen once. What was sequenced was memory CD4+ T cells sorted from blood. As to subset: CD45RA-negative fraction. The receptor set was obtained from a young woman in good health.

V and J are TRBV19 and TRBJ2-5; 9 bases fit TRBD1. The length of the CDR3 is 15 residues. V shed 4 bases, J shed 5 bases, and the junction held 8 bases outside the gene matches. CDR1 LNHDA and CDR2 SQIVND come from the germline V gene (reference sequence). The CDR3 loop is CASSTQRTGAETQYF. The CDR3 region has the DNA TGTGCCAGTAGTACCCAGAGGACAGGGGCGGAGACCCAGTACTTC.

The chain joins TRBV28 to TRBJ2-7; D may be TRBD1 (7 bases). V shed 6 bases and J shed 4 bases, with 16 bases lying between them. This CDR3 is built from 14 residues. Germline V gives CDR1 MDHEN, CDR2 SYDVKM. The CDR3 nucleotides read TGTGCCAGCAGGCTGGAGGGGGCACCATACGAGCAGTACTTC. This codes for CASRLEGAPYEQYF.

In its sample, this clone was seen many times. This rearrangement joins TRBV7-9 to TRBJ2-3; a possible D gene is TRBD1 (5 bases). Germline values: CDR1 SEHNR, CDR2 FQNEAQ (reference sequence). The V end was cut by 2 bases, the J end by 0 bases, with 9 bases between. This CDR3 has 15 amino acids. This CDR3 reads CASSLRGTSTDTQYF. The CDR3 DNA sequence: TGTGCCAGCAGCTTAAGGGGTACTAGCACAGATACGCAGTATTTT.

The V and J genes are TRBV5-1 and TRBJ1-5; TRBD1 might be the D (6 bases). There are 15 residues in the CDR3. CDR1 is SGHRS and CDR2 is YFSETQ in the germline V gene. V was cut by 2 bases and J by 5 bases, with 14 bases left in between. The CDR3 sequence: CASSLWGRGDQPQHF. The CDR3 coding sequence is TGCGCCAGCAGCTTATGGGGGCGCGGGGATCAGCCCCAGCATTTT.

This clone was recorded a few times. The same CDR3 can be traced to other DNA sequences in this sample. This chain links TRBV10-1 with TRBJ1-1; D might be TRBD1 (6 bases). Trimming stripped 5 bases from V and 3 bases from J, with 10 bases between. Germline assignment: CDR1 WNHNN and CDR2 SYGVQD (reference sequence). The CDR3 covers 13 residues. CDR3 sequence (DNA): TGCGCCAGCAGTCACAACAGGGACACTGAAGCTTTCTTT. Its protein is CASSHNRDTEAFF.

This chain links TRBV12-5 with TRBJ1-1; TRBD1 aligns across 9 bases. Losses at the gene ends were 6 bases for V and 4 bases for J; bases not matched to a gene: 0. CDR1 and CDR2 (germline): LGHNT, FRNRAP. The CDR3 is 12 amino acids. CDR3 protein: CASGQGATEAFF. In DNA, the CDR3 is TGTGCTAGTGGACAGGGGGCCACTGAAGCTTTCTTT.

This clone was observed at least ten times. This chain links TRBV6-1 with TRBJ1-2; D remains unclear. The CDR3 extends over 16 amino acids. Per germline, CDR1 MNHNS and CDR2 SASEGT. The V end was cut by 3 bases, the J end by 1 base, with 15 bases between. CDR3 in amino acids: CASSDFPSGSNYGYTF. In DNA, the CDR3 is TGTGCCAGCAGTGATTTTCCGTCCGGGAGTAACTATGGCTACACCTTC.

The V gene is TRBV7-9, the J gene TRBJ2-5; D may be TRBD2 (5 bases). Germline loops: CDR1 SEHNR, CDR2 FQNEAQ (reference sequence). V gave up 5 bases and J gave up 1 base, with 8 bases separating them. This CDR3 has 13 residues. This CDR3 reads CASSPGSQETQYF. The CDR3 DNA sequence: TGTGCCAGCAGCCCGGGGTCCCAAGAGACCCAGTACTTC.

The V and J genes are TRBV2 and TRBJ1-4, with 8 nucleotides matching TRBD1. Germline V gives CDR1 SNHLY, CDR2 FYNNEI. J was trimmed by 2 bases and V by 6 bases; bases with no gene match: 14. This CDR3 has 18 amino acids. The CDR3, as DNA: TGTGCCAGCAGACCTGACAGGGGAGTTTTATATACTAATGAAAAACTGTTTTTT. Protein sequence: CASRPDRGVLYTNEKLFF. Complete variable domain (other parts from reference TRBV2 and TRBJ1-4): EPEVTQTPSHQVTQMGQEVILRCVPISNHLYFYWYRQILGQKVEFLVSFYNNEISEKSEIFDDQFSVERPDGSNFTLKIRSTKLEDSAMYFCASRPDRGVLYTNEKLFFGSGTQLSVL.

The chain carries TRBV29-1 and TRBJ2-7; either TRBD1 or TRBD2 may fit D (6 bases each). The length of the CDR3 is 14 residues. Trimming pared 6 bases from V and 4 bases from J, leaving 19 bases between. The germline V gene has CDR1 SQVTM and CDR2 ANQGSEA. CDR3 sequence (DNA): TGCAGCGTAGGGGGAGGCCCTCCCATTTACGAGCAGTACTTC. It encodes CSVGGGPPIYEQYF.

V usage is TRBV19 and J usage is TRBJ2-7; D call uncertain. Per germline, CDR1 LNHDA and CDR2 SQIVND (reference sequence). V was pared by 5 bases and J by 2 bases, with 13 bases between. The CDR3 has 14 residues. Here the CDR3 reads CASSESPLAYEQYF. The CDR3 DNA is TGTGCCAGTAGTGAGAGCCCGCTAGCCTACGAGCAGTACTTC.

Note on this clone: This may be a read error: a much more frequent sequence differs by one nucleotide. This chain uses TRBV7-7 with TRBJ1-3; 8 bases agree with TRBD1. The CDR3 sequence is 14 residues long. Germline V lookup: CDR1 SSHAT, CDR2 FNYEAQ (reference sequence). With V trimmed by 5 bases and J by 2 bases, 2 bases remained unmatched. In DNA form, the CDR3 reads TGTGCCAGCAGCGCACAGGGGGCTGGAAACACCATATATTTT. Its protein is CASSAQGAGNTIYF.

The J gene is TRBJ2-5, the V gene TRBV7-2; 14 nucleotides match TRBD2. The CDR3 extends over 18 amino acids. V lost 5 bases to trimming and J lost 3 bases; unmatched junction nucleotides: 11. From germline, CDR1 is SGHTA and CDR2 FQGNSA. The DNA of the CDR3 is TGTGCCAGCAGCAAAAGACTAGCGGGAGGGCCCTCGGAAGAGACCCAGTACTTC. It codes for CASSKRLAGGPSEETQYF.

The chain joins TRBV23-1 to TRBJ2-4; D call uncertain. TRBV23-1 is noted as an ORF with a role that remains uncertain. V was trimmed by 8 bases and J by 1 base, leaving 15 bases between them. The CDR3 has 15 amino acids. Written as DNA, the CDR3 is TGCGCCAGCCCAACGGTAAAATTGGCCAAAAACATTCAGTACTTC. Its translation: CASPTVKLAKNIQYF.

This clone has just a few counts. Since a much larger clone is just one base distant, this may be a read error. Other DNA sequences from this sample encode an identical CDR3 as well. This sequence joins TRBV7-9 and TRBJ2-7; 13 nucleotides match TRBD2. With 3 bases clipped from V and 3 bases from J, the junction kept 2 bases outside the gene matches. The germline gives CDR1 SEHNR, CDR2 FQNEAQ (reference sequence). The CDR3 is made up of 15 amino acids. The CDR3 sequence: CASSFGTSGNYEQYF. The CDR3 DNA reads TGTGCCAGCAGCTTTGGGACTAGCGGGAACTACGAGCAGTACTTC.